This passage covers 8 T cell receptor beta chains from one sample sequenced in a study of shared clonotypes between healthy human individuals. TCRdb keeps only in-frame clones here, not all; method: immunoSEQ multiplex PCR. Of 2 million to 2.5 million clones listed, 80% to 95% are singletons. Sample: naive CD4+ T cells from PBMCs. Subset indicated: CD45RA+ positively selected. Receptor source: a man aged 18 to 30 in good health. Some clones in this sample may be carry-over from other donors' samples.

The rearrangement joins TRBV25-1 to TRBJ2-1; TRBD2 agrees at 13 bases. Germline V gene sequence: CDR1 MGHDK, CDR2 SYGVNS. The CDR3 contains 16 residues. The ends lost 2 bases at V and 6 bases at J; junction bases unmatched: 4. This CDR3 is CASSETSGRASNEQFF. The CDR3, as DNA: TGTGCCAGCAGTGAAACTAGCGGGAGGGCCAGCAATGAGCAGTTCTTC.

The chain couples TRBV6-5 to TRBJ1-1, with D possibly TRBD1 on 5 matching bases. CDR3 length: 14 residues. V lost 5 bases and J lost 4, with 14 bases in between. Germline V lookup: CDR1 MNHEY, CDR2 SVGAGI. CDR3 bases: TGTGCCAGCAGTGAGGGGATAAGGAGCACTGAAGCTTTCTTT. The encoded protein is CASSEGIRSTEAFF.

To note about this clone: The sample has other DNA sequences that encode this CDR3 too. The V call is TRBV7-3, the J call TRBJ2-3; D is ambiguous. CDR3 length: 13 residues. Germline values: CDR1 SGHTA, CDR2 FQGTGA. Trimming took off 5 bases at V and 0 bases at J, with 6 bases between the two ends. The CDR3 bases are TGTGCCAGCAGCCCCGGGAGCACAGATACGCAGTATTTT. It specifies CASSPGSTDTQYF.

The CDR3, as DNA: TGTGCCAGCAAGGGGTATGATCATCAGCCCCAGCATTTT. This sequence encodes CASKGYDHQPQHF. J is TRBJ1-5 and V is TRBV6-6, with D possibly being TRBD1 (5 bases). The CDR3 extends over 13 amino acids. The V end lost 7 bases, the J end lost 5 bases, and 12 bases lay between the germline ends. CDR1 and CDR2 from the germline V gene are MNHNY and SVGAGI (reference sequence).

This clone was detected once. The genes are TRBV7-3 and TRBJ2-3, with TRBD2 identical over 8 bases. This CDR3 has 15 amino acids. The trim removed 5 bases at V and 6 bases at J, leaving 10 bases unmatched. Germline CDR1 is SGHTA and CDR2 is FQGTGA. Here the CDR3 DNA reads TGTGCCAGCAGCCGAGACGGGAGGGCCGGGGATACGCAGTATTTT. As protein: CASSRDGRAGDTQYF.

The V gene is TRBV19, the J gene TRBJ2-1; D is unresolved. In germline, CDR1 is LNHDA, CDR2 SQIVND (reference sequence). Trimming took off 3 bases at V and 1 base at J, with 10 bases between the two ends. The CDR3 has 15 residues. Written as DNA, the CDR3 is TGTGCCAGTAGTATTGGAACAGAGTCCTACAATGAGCAGTTCTTC. This gives the protein CASSIGTESYNEQFF.

In its sample, this clone was seen once. The chain carries TRBV7-6 and TRBJ2-2; 7 nucleotides match TRBD2. Germline CDR1 and CDR2: SGHVS and FNYEAQ. This CDR3 has 15 residues. V was pared by 4 bases and J by 0 bases, with 2 bases of the junction left unmatched. The CDR3 nucleotides read TGTGCCAGCAGCTGGAGCGGGGCGAACACCGGGGAGCTGTTTTTT. Its protein product is CASSWSGANTGELFF. Filled out from reference TRBV7-6 and TRBJ2-2, the complete variable domain reads GAGVSQSPRYKVTKRGQDVALRCDPISGHVSLYWYRQALGQGPEFLTYFNYEAQQDKSGLPNDRFSAERPEGSISTLTIQRTEQRDSAMYRCASSWSGANTGELFFGEGSRLTVL.

This clone was seen a few times. The chain uses TRBV6-5 and TRBJ1-5; TRBD1 agrees at 7 bases. CDR3 size: 12 residues. The germline gives CDR1 MNHEY, CDR2 SVGAGI. The V gene end was trimmed by 7 bases and the J gene end by 7 bases; junction bases not matched to a gene: 4. CDR3 protein: CASKTGLQPQHF. The CDR3 DNA reads as TGTGCCAGCAAGACAGGGTTGCAGCCCCAGCATTTT.